The 24 T cell receptor beta chains reported below all come from one sample, sequenced in a study of cytomegalovirus exposure and HLA in healthy donors. Both 60 Vbeta primers and 13 Jbeta primers went into the PCR. Assay: immunoSEQ multiplex PCR; the TCRdb copy retains only in-frame clones and omits some. Its clone listing holds over 150,000 clones. The material sequenced was PBMCs. The receptors derive from a boy aged 5 to 17 in good health and CMV-seronegative.

The chain uses TRBV5-1 and TRBJ2-4; 8 bases agree with TRBD1. The V and J ends lost 3 bases and 1 base, in that order; junction bases with no gene match: 9. The CDR3 spans 17 residues. The germline gives CDR1 SGHRS, CDR2 YFSETQ. CDR3 loop: CASSWKGQGMAKNIQYF. The CDR3 DNA sequence: TGCGCCAGCAGCTGGAAAGGACAGGGTATGGCCAAAAACATTCAGTACTTC.

The CDR3 spells CAWSVLRDYPSGELFF. The CDR3 region has the DNA TGTGCCTGGAGTGTACTAAGAGACTACCCTTCCGGGGAGCTGTTTTTT. The V call is TRBV30, the J call TRBJ2-2; a weak D match, TRBD2 (5 bases). CDR1 and CDR2 from the germline V gene are GTSNPN and SVGIG (reference sequence). Trimming removed 0 bases from V and 6 bases from J, with 17 bases in between. This CDR3 comprises 16 residues. Supplemented by reference TRBV30 and TRBJ2-2, the full variable domain reads SQTIHQWPATLVQPVGSPLSLECTVEGTSNPNLYWYRQAAGRGLQLLFYSVGIGQISSEVPQNLSASRPQDRQFILSSKKLLLSDSGFYLCAWSVLRDYPSGELFFGEGSRLTVL.

The chain recombines TRBV7-9 with TRBJ2-5, with D perhaps TRBD1 (5 bases). Trimming pared 1 base from V and 2 bases from J, leaving 20 bases between. The CDR3 loop spans 18 amino acids. The germline V gene encodes CDR1 SEHNR and CDR2 FQNEAQ (reference sequence). CDR3 DNA sequence: TGTGCCAGCAGCTTAGTTAAAACATGGACATTTGTTCAAGAGACCCAGTACTTC. Translation gives CASSLVKTWTFVQETQYF.

The V and J genes are TRBV9 and TRBJ2-3; 10 bases match TRBD2. After removal of 3 bases from V and 5 bases from J, the junction contained 9 bases not matched to a gene. Germline V gene data show CDR1 as SGDLS and CDR2 as YYNGEE. This CDR3 contains 16 residues. CDR3 amino acids: CASSDPGLAPEDTQYF. CDR3 DNA: TGTGCCAGCAGCGACCCGGGACTAGCGCCCGAAGATACGCAGTATTTT.

This rearrangement joins TRBV19 to TRBJ2-1; D is unclear. V was cut by 4 bases and J by 5 bases, with 12 bases left in between. The length of the CDR3 is 14 residues. The germline gives CDR1 LNHDA, CDR2 SQIVND (reference sequence). CDR3 DNA sequence: TGTGCCAGTAGTAGCGCTATCCTGGACAATGAGCAGTTCTTC. Residues: CASSSAILDNEQFF. The entire variable domain, with the rest obtained from reference TRBV19 and TRBJ2-1, is as follows: DGGITQSPKYLFRKEGQNVTLSCEQNLNHDAMYWYRQDPGQGLRLIYYSQIVNDFQKGDIAEGYSVSREKKESFPLTVTSAQKNPTAFYLCASSSAILDNEQFFGPGTRLTVL.

The chain couples TRBV9 to TRBJ1-3, with unresolved D. Germline V gene sequence: CDR1 SGDLS, CDR2 YYNGEE. The CDR3 length is 14 residues. The V gene lost 1 base and the J gene lost 1 base, with 6 bases spanning the gap. In DNA, the CDR3 is TGTGCCAGCAGCGTATGGGAGTCTGGAAACACCATATATTTT. Translated: CASSVWESGNTIYF.

This chain joins TRBV9 and TRBJ2-3, with 10 bases fitting TRBD2. CDR3 size: 15 residues. CDR1 SGDLS and CDR2 YYNGEE come from the germline V gene. After removal of 4 bases from V and 5 bases from J, the junction contained 7 bases not matched to a gene. The CDR3 protein is CASSLSGGAGDTQYF. CDR3 DNA: TGTGCCAGCAGCTTAAGCGGGGGGGCCGGAGATACGCAGTATTTT.

This chain uses TRBV5-1 with TRBJ1-4, with D unclear. There are 13 residues in the CDR3. The V gene's germline CDR1 is SGHRS and CDR2 YFSETQ. V was pared by 0 bases and J by 5 bases, with 5 bases between. The CDR3 DNA reads as TGCGCCAGCAGCTTGGAACAAAATGAAAAACTGTTTTTT. Encoded protein: CASSLEQNEKLFF.

V and J are TRBV7-3 and TRBJ1-2, with 10 bases matching TRBD1. The CDR3 has 15 residues. With V trimmed by 5 bases and J by 4 bases, 7 bases remained unmatched. Germline CDR1 SGHTA, CDR2 FQGTGA. The CDR3 spells CASSPGTGEGYGYTF. The CDR3 coding sequence is TGTGCCAGCAGCCCTGGGACAGGGGAAGGCTATGGCTACACCTTC.

J is TRBJ2-4 and V is TRBV13; tentative D call: TRBD1 (6 bases). This CDR3 spans 14 amino acids. CDR1 is PRHDT, CDR2 FYEKMQ, per germline (reference sequence). V shed 3 bases and J shed 1 base, with 7 bases lying between them. As DNA, the CDR3 is TGTGCCAGCAGCTTCCAGGGGGCCAAAAACATTCAGTACTTC. Its translation is CASSFQGAKNIQYF.

This rearrangement joins TRBV10-1 to TRBJ2-3; D possibly corresponds to TRBD1 (5 bases). The CDR3 totals 14 residues. Trimming pared 6 bases from V and 2 bases from J, leaving 12 bases between. Germline V gives CDR1 WNHNN, CDR2 SYGVQD (reference sequence). CDR3 amino acids: CASSKLGVTDTQYF. Written as DNA, the CDR3 is TGCGCCAGCAGCAAATTAGGGGTCACAGATACGCAGTATTTT.

The chain has TRBV7-8 and TRBJ1-3; 7 bases align to TRBD1. The CDR3 is made up of 14 amino acids. Germline V lookup: CDR1 SGHVS, CDR2 FQNEAQ. The V gene end was trimmed by 6 bases and the J gene end by 4 bases; junction bases not matched to a gene: 6. CDR3 in amino acids: CASSTGAGGNTIYF. DNA of the CDR3: TGTGCCAGCAGTACAGGGGCGGGAGGAAACACCATATATTTT.

The rearrangement joins TRBV5-6 to TRBJ2-3; 9 bases match TRBD1. V was pared by 5 bases and J by 1 base, with 8 bases of the junction left unmatched. Germline V lookup: CDR1 SGHDT, CDR2 YYEEEE. The CDR3 totals 16 residues. The CDR3 DNA reads TGTGCCAGCAGGCCGGACAGGGGAGCTGGCACAGATACGCAGTATTTT. This codes for CASRPDRGAGTDTQYF.

The chain recombines TRBV28 with TRBJ1-4; tentative D call: TRBD1 (5 bases). The CDR3 is 13 residues long. CDR1 MDHEN and CDR2 SYDVKM come from the germline V gene. Trimming removed 8 bases at V and 3 bases at J, with 10 bases between. CDR3: CASLATANEKLFF. Written as DNA, the CDR3 is TGTGCCAGCCTTGCGACAGCTAATGAAAAACTGTTTTTT.

The chain carries TRBV2 and TRBJ2-3, with TRBD1 matching 8 bases. The CDR3 has 15 residues. Germline values: CDR1 SNHLY, CDR2 FYNNEI. After removal of 7 bases from V and 0 bases from J, the junction contained 6 bases not matched to a gene. The CDR3 region is CASNGQGVSTDTQYF. The CDR3 DNA is TGTGCCAGCAATGGACAGGGCGTTAGCACAGATACGCAGTATTTT.

This chain connects TRBV30 to TRBJ1-1, with D perhaps TRBD1 (5 bases). Trimming removed 0 bases at V and 7 bases at J, with 9 bases between. This CDR3 is 12 amino acids long. CDR1 and CDR2 (germline): GTSNPN, SVGIG (reference sequence). In DNA form, the CDR3 reads TGTGCCTGGAGTGTAGGAGACAGTGAAGCTTTCTTT. Amino acids: CAWSVGDSEAFF.

This rearrangement joins TRBV30 to TRBJ1-6; D is undetermined. Trimming took 5 bases from V and 11 from J, leaving 7 bases between them. The germline gives CDR1 GTSNPN, CDR2 SVGIG (reference sequence). The CDR3 is 10 amino acids. The CDR3 DNA follows: TGTGCCTGGGCACTCCCACCCCTCCACTTT. Its protein is CAWALPPLHF.

The chain combines TRBV5-1 with TRBJ2-7; 7 positions match TRBD2. This CDR3 has 13 residues. Germline values: CDR1 SGHRS, CDR2 YFSETQ. The trim removed 4 bases at V and 6 bases at J, leaving 7 bases unmatched. This CDR3 reads CASSRGEGGEQYF. The CDR3 nucleotides are TGCGCCAGCAGCCGCGGGGAGGGAGGCGAGCAGTACTTC.

The rearrangement uses TRBV7-2 and TRBJ2-1; 15 bases fit TRBD2. Germline lookup yields CDR1 SGHTA and CDR2 FQGNSA. The V segment lost 5 bases and the J segment 1 base; nucleotides outside the gene matches: 6. The CDR3 totals 18 residues. The CDR3 loop is CASSPIGLAGGSYNEQFF. The CDR3 DNA reads as TGTGCCAGCAGCCCGATAGGACTAGCGGGGGGGTCCTACAATGAGCAGTTCTTC.

The gene calls are TRBV7-2 and TRBJ1-3; 8 bases map to TRBD1. The CDR3 sequence is 15 residues long. The germline gives CDR1 SGHTA, CDR2 FQGNSA. With V trimmed by 5 bases and J by 0 bases, 3 bases remained unmatched. The chain's CDR3 is CASSLDRASGNTIYF. CDR3 DNA: TGTGCCAGCAGCCTGGACAGGGCCTCTGGAAACACCATATATTTT.

The chain uses TRBV18 and TRBJ2-7; possible D gene TRBD1, 5 bases. Trimming took 3 bases from V and 3 from J, leaving 9 bases between them. Germline-derived CDR1 and CDR2 are KGHSH and LQKENI. The CDR3 runs to 13 residues. In DNA, the CDR3 is TGTGCCAGCTCACCGGCAGGGATCTACGAGCAGTACTTC. Amino acids: CASSPAGIYEQYF.

The chain has TRBV18 and TRBJ1-5, with D perhaps TRBD1 (6 bases). CDR3 length: 18 residues. V lost 3 bases and J 4 bases, leaving 22 bases between the germline ends. Germline assignment: CDR1 KGHSH and CDR2 LQKENI. The DNA of the CDR3 is TGTGCCAGCTCACCGCCAAACAGGGTCGGGGCGGAGAATCAGCCCCAGCATTTT. This encodes CASSPPNRVGAENQPQHF.

The J gene is TRBJ2-3, the V gene TRBV5-1; TRBD2 might be the D (5 bases). Germline CDR1 is SGHRS and CDR2 is YFSETQ. This CDR3 contains 14 residues. Trimming left V 2 bases short and J 6 bases short, with 13 bases between. The CDR3 DNA follows: TGCGCCAGCAGCTTAGGCTCCCCGGGGGATACGCAGTATTTT. Translation gives CASSLGSPGDTQYF.

Details on this clone: The conserved phenylalanine or tryptophan normally closing the CDR3 is absent here, so this likely arose from a read error. The chain links TRBV6-1 to TRBJ2-7; 8 nucleotides align to TRBD2. The CDR3 is 15 residues long. Germline V gene sequence: CDR1 MNHNS, CDR2 SASEGT. Losses at the gene ends were 2 bases for V and 0 bases for J; bases not matched to a gene: 3. The CDR3 protein is CASSEFGTSSYEQYS. DNA of the CDR3: TGTGCCAGCAGTGAATTCGGGACTAGCTCCTACGAGCAGTACTCC.